What follows are 25 T cell receptor beta chains derived from one specimen sequenced in a study of metastatic and nonmetastatic thyroid tumors. MiXCR was used by TCRdb to re-call the PCR reads. Among over 30,000 clones listed, under 40% were seen once. Prior to thyroid surgery, none of the patients had received any treatment. The sample comprised tumor tissue. These receptors were collected from a female donor with papillary thyroid cancer or a benign thyroid nodule (not recorded which). Some clones in this sample may be carry-over from other donors' samples.

The J gene is TRBJ1-1, the V gene TRBV6-2 or TRBV6-3; D is uncertain. In germline, CDR1 is MNHEY, CDR2 SVGEGT. The ends were cut back, 4 bases at V and 1 base at J, with 7 bases in the middle. This CDR3 is 13 amino acids long. The CDR3 DNA reads as TGTGCCAGCAGTTTTTACTCGAACACTGAAGCTTTCTTT. Amino acid sequence: CASSFYSNTEAFF.

DNA for the CDR3: TGTGCCATCGGGAAGACGGGGACCTATGGCTACACCTTC. Its protein is CAIGKTGTYGYTF. This chain connects TRBV12-3 or TRBV12-4 to TRBJ1-2; D is possibly TRBD1 (5 bases). The germline V and J ends were trimmed by 10 bases and 4 bases, with 16 bases remaining between them. This CDR3 has 13 residues.

V is TRBV28 and J is TRBJ2-1; TRBD2 might be the D (6 bases). The CDR3 loop spans 15 amino acids. V was trimmed by 2 bases and J by 6 bases, leaving 14 bases between them. The germline V gene encodes CDR1 MDHEN and CDR2 SYDVKM. CDR3 region: CASSLNGRGSNEQFF. The CDR3 coding sequence is TGTGCCAGCAGTTTAAACGGGAGAGGGTCCAATGAGCAGTTCTTC. The full variable domain, with the rest looked up from reference TRBV28 and TRBJ2-1, is DVKVTQSSRYLVKRTGEKVFLECVQDMDHENMFWYRQDPGLGLRLIYFSYDVKMKEKGDIPEGYSVSREKKERFSLILESASTNQTSMYLCASSLNGRGSNEQFFGPGTRLTVL.

The J gene is TRBJ2-5, the V gene TRBV5-1, with TRBD1 identical over 8 bases. Losses at the gene ends were 3 bases for V and 6 bases for J; bases not matched to a gene: 7. The germline CDR1 and CDR2 sequences are SGHRS and YFSETQ. CDR3 length: 14 residues. The CDR3 region is CASSSGGAEQTQYF. The CDR3 bases are TGCGCCAGCAGCTCAGGGGGCGCGGAACAGACCCAGTACTTC.

The chain carries TRBV5-1 and TRBJ1-1; weak D call: TRBD1 (5 bases). Germline V gene lookup returns CDR1 SGHRS and CDR2 YFSETQ. The CDR3 length is 12 residues. V lost 4 bases and J 4 bases, leaving 8 bases between the germline ends. This chain's CDR3 is CASSIQGTEAFF. The CDR3 DNA is TGCGCCAGCAGCATTCAGGGCACTGAAGCTTTCTTT.

The chain carries TRBV27 and TRBJ2-2; TRBD2 agrees at 14 bases. The CDR3 covers 20 residues. V trimming: 3 bases; J trimming: 0 bases; junction bases outside the gene matches: 9. CDR1 and CDR2 (germline): MNHEY, SMNVEV (reference sequence). In nucleotides, the CDR3 is TGTGCCAGCAGTTTCTCCGGGACTAGCGGGAGAATCTCGAACACCGGGGAGCTGTTTTTT. This translates into CASSFSGTSGRISNTGELFF.

The table lists this clone with a few counts. The gene calls are TRBV6-1 and TRBJ2-3; 8 bases fit TRBD1. Germline loops: CDR1 MNHNS, CDR2 SASEGT. This CDR3 comprises 16 residues. The trim removed 5 bases at V and 3 bases at J, leaving 10 bases unmatched. DNA for the CDR3: TGTGCCAGCAGTCCTCATTCAGGGGGCCCGACAGATACGCAGTATTTT. Its protein product is CASSPHSGGPTDTQYF.

This chain connects TRBV11-2 to TRBJ2-1; 14 bases agree with TRBD2. V shed 2 bases and J 7 bases; nucleotides not matched to a gene: 4. CDR1 and CDR2 from the germline V gene are SGHAT and FQNNGV. CDR3 length: 16 residues. The CDR3: CASSLLGLAGGNEQFF. The CDR3 DNA sequence: TGTGCCAGCAGCTTACTCGGACTAGCGGGGGGAAATGAGCAGTTCTTC.

The chain joins TRBV6-2 or TRBV6-3 to TRBJ2-6; D is perhaps TRBD2 (6 bases). V was clipped by 0 bases and J by 0 bases, with 21 bases between them. The CDR3 length is 21 residues. Germline assignment: CDR1 MNHEY and CDR2 SVGEGT. The CDR3 DNA reads as TGTGCCAGCAGTTACTCAAGTTGGGTCGGGACTCCAAGCTCTGGGGCCAACGTCCTGACTTTC. It yields the protein CASSYSSWVGTPSSGANVLTF.

For this clone: This sample also contains other DNA sequences that code for the same CDR3. This chain uses TRBV7-3 with TRBJ2-2; D unresolved. The CDR3 runs to 12 residues. In germline, CDR1 is SGHTA, CDR2 FQGTGA. Trimming stripped 3 bases from V and 5 bases from J, with 4 bases between. Written as DNA, the CDR3 is TGTGCCAGCAGCTTGGGGACCGGGGAGCTGTTTTTT. It yields the protein CASSLGTGELFF.

This clone was detected a few times. The V gene is TRBV19, the J gene TRBJ2-1, with TRBD2 identical over 7 bases. Per germline, CDR1 LNHDA and CDR2 SQIVND (reference sequence). V gave up 5 bases and J gave up 3 bases; unmatched junction bases: 7. The CDR3 length is 15 residues. The CDR3 loop reads CASSRSGKVYNEQFF. In nucleotides, the CDR3 is TGTGCCAGTAGTCGAAGCGGGAAGGTCTACAATGAGCAGTTCTTC.

V usage is TRBV19 and J usage is TRBJ1-2; D is unresolved. CDR1 LNHDA and CDR2 SQIVND come from the germline V gene (reference sequence). V dropped 5 bases and J dropped 4 bases, with 11 bases sitting between them. The CDR3 is made up of 13 amino acids. This chain's CDR3 is CASSAPRSYGYTF. CDR3 sequence (DNA): TGTGCCAGTAGTGCCCCTCGCAGCTATGGCTACACCTTC.

This chain's CDR3 is CASRWADRTGELFF. The CDR3 DNA follows: TGTGCCAGCAGATGGGCGGACCGAACCGGGGAGCTGTTTTTT. This chain connects TRBV6-4 to TRBJ2-2; D unresolved. Trimming shortened V by 6 bases and J by 5 bases, and 13 bases separated the two germline ends. Germline V lookup: CDR1 MRHNA, CDR2 SNTAGT. The CDR3 loop spans 14 amino acids.

A single count supports this clone. The rearrangement uses TRBV7-9 and TRBJ1-2; 8 bases map to TRBD1. V dropped 5 bases and J dropped 4; count of bases not matched to a gene: 6. This CDR3 is 14 amino acids long. Germline V lookup: CDR1 SEHNR, CDR2 FQNEAQ (reference sequence). CDR3 region: CASSPRGRPYGYTF. The CDR3 nucleotides are TGTGCCAGCAGCCCCAGGGGGCGGCCCTATGGCTACACCTTC.

The rearrangement links TRBV28 to TRBJ2-1, with 10 bases lining up with TRBD2. CDR3 length: 17 amino acids. Germline lookup yields CDR1 MDHEN and CDR2 SYDVKM. J was trimmed by 6 bases and V by 3 bases; bases with no gene match: 11. The CDR3 DNA follows: TGTGCCAGCAGTTTTCTAGCGGGAGTTAGAGGCGCCAATGAGCAGTTCTTC. It codes for CASSFLAGVRGANEQFF.

The chain joins TRBV5-1 to TRBJ1-1; 7 nucleotides line up with TRBD1. The V gene end was trimmed by 2 bases and the J gene end by 2 bases; junction bases not matched to a gene: 3. CDR3 size: 14 residues. The germline V gene has CDR1 SGHRS and CDR2 YFSETQ. The CDR3 DNA reads TGCGCCAGCAGCTTCAGGGGGTATAACACTGAAGCTTTCTTT. This encodes CASSFRGYNTEAFF.

The chain couples TRBV28 to TRBJ2-3; D possibly corresponds to TRBD1 (6 bases). The CDR3 contains 18 residues. Germline loops: CDR1 MDHEN, CDR2 SYDVKM. The ends were cut back, 2 bases at V and 2 bases at J, with 20 bases in the middle. The chain's CDR3 is CASSLALGANRYTDTQYF. As DNA, the CDR3 is TGTGCCAGCAGTTTAGCGCTGGGGGCGAACCGATACACAGATACGCAGTATTTT. The full variable domain, rest sourced from reference TRBV28 and TRBJ2-3, is DVKVTQSSRYLVKRTGEKVFLECVQDMDHENMFWYRQDPGLGLRLIYFSYDVKMKEKGDIPEGYSVSREKKERFSLILESASTNQTSMYLCASSLALGANRYTDTQYFGPGTRLTVL.

The chain combines TRBV11-2 with TRBJ1-1; D is ambiguous. The CDR3 covers 13 residues. Trimming removed 5 bases from V and 10 bases from J, with 17 bases in between. Germline values: CDR1 SGHAT, CDR2 FQNNGV. Here the CDR3 reads CASSPRGGRGAFF. The CDR3 DNA reads as TGTGCCAGCAGCCCCAGAGGTGGGCGAGGAGCTTTCTTT. Looking up the rest from reference TRBV11-2 and TRBJ1-1 gives the full variable domain: EAGVAQSPRYKIIEKRQSVAFWCNPISGHATLYWYQQILGQGPKLLIQFQNNGVVDDSQLPKDRFSAERLKGVDSTLKIQPAKLEDSAVYLCASSPRGGRGAFFGQGTRLTVV.

The chain couples TRBV27 to TRBJ2-1; TRBD1 might be the D (5 bases). Germline assignment: CDR1 MNHEY and CDR2 SMNVEV (reference sequence). CDR3 length equals 15 residues. V lost 5 bases to trimming and J lost 6 bases, with 17 bases between them. Written as DNA, the CDR3 is TGTGCCAGCAGTCCCCAGGGTGGTGGAAGCAATGAGCAGTTCTTC. This codes for CASSPQGGGSNEQFF.

This chain uses TRBV7-9 with TRBJ2-2; D not certain. CDR3 length equals 12 residues. Trimming pared 4 bases from V and 3 bases from J, leaving 3 bases between. Germline V gives CDR1 SEHNR, CDR2 FQNEAQ (reference sequence). In DNA, the CDR3 is TGTGCCAGCAGCTCTTACACCGGGGAGCTGTTTTTT. Residues: CASSSYTGELFF.

This clone appeared a few times. The rearrangement uses TRBV24-1 and TRBJ2-7; TRBD1 matches 7 bases. CDR1 is KGHDR, CDR2 SFDVKD, per germline. V was clipped by 2 bases and J by 3 bases; unmatched bases: 6. CDR3 length equals 15 residues. CDR3 protein: CATSDSRTGGYEQYF. CDR3 coding DNA: TGTGCCACCAGTGATTCCCGGACAGGAGGCTACGAGCAGTACTTC.

The chain has TRBV28 and TRBJ2-3, with D possibly being TRBD2 (6 bases). The CDR3 runs 16 residues. V lost 5 bases, J lost 2 bases, and 17 bases lay in between. The germline V gene has CDR1 MDHEN and CDR2 SYDVKM. The CDR3 here is CASSPSGAGITDTQYF. CDR3 nucleotides: TGTGCCAGCAGTCCGTCGGGAGCGGGCATCACAGATACGCAGTATTTT.

The V call is TRBV20-1, the J call TRBJ2-7, with D unclear. V lost 0 bases and J lost 1, with 7 bases in between. This CDR3 is built from 13 residues. Germline V gene lookup returns CDR1 DFQATT and CDR2 SNEGSKA (reference sequence). CDR3 region: CSARDTQSYEQYF. The DNA of the CDR3 is TGCAGTGCTAGAGATACTCAATCCTACGAGCAGTACTTC.

V usage is TRBV20-1 and J usage is TRBJ2-5, with D perhaps matching TRBD1 (6 bases). The germline gives CDR1 DFQATT, CDR2 SNEGSKA (reference sequence). V lost 3 bases, J lost 4 bases, and 12 bases lay in between. This CDR3 spans 13 amino acids. The CDR3 bases are TGCAGTGCTAGGTTGGGGGCGAGAGAGACCCAGTACTTC. It is translated as CSARLGARETQYF.

This clone showed up just a few times. The CDR3 protein is CASSFRGSPLHF. The CDR3, as DNA: TGTGCCAGCAGTTTTCGGGGTTCACCCCTCCACTTT. The gene calls are TRBV12-3 or TRBV12-4 and TRBJ1-6, with no clear D. The V end was cut by 3 bases, the J end by 9 bases, with 6 bases between. The CDR3 has 12 residues.